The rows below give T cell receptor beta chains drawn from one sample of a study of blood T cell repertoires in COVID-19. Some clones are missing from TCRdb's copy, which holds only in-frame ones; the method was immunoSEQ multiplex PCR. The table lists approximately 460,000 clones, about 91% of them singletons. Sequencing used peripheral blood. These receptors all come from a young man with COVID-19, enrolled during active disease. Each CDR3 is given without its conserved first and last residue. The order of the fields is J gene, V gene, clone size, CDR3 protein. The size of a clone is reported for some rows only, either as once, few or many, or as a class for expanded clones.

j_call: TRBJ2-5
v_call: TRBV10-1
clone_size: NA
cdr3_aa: ASSADRAGETQY

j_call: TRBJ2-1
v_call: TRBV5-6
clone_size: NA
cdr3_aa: ASSSFQGAIEF

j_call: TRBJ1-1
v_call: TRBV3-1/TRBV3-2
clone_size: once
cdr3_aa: ASSHHGTGGNTEAF

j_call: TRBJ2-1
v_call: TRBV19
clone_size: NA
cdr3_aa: ASSIAGGDNEQF

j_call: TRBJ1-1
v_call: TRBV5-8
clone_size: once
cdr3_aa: ASSPSATGANTEAF

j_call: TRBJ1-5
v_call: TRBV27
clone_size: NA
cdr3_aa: ASSLSNGGGQPQH

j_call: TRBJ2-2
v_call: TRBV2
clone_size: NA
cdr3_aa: ASSETSGSYTGELF

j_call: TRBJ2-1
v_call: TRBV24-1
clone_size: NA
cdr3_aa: ATSDLGSGSSYNEQF

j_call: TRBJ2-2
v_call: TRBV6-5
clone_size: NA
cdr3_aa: ASSTQGMTGELF

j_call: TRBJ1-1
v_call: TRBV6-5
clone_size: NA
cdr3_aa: ASSPLRQRPTEAF

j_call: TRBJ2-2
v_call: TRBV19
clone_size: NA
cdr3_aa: ASTSPLIWGQSFSGELF

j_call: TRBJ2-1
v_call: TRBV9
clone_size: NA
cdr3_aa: ASRPGLVNNEQF

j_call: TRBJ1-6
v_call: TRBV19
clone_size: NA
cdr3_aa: ASSMDSQRLH

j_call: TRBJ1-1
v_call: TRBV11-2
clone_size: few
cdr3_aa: ASSLGQGMAEAF

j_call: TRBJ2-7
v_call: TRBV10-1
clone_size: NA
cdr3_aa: ASSESQAYEQY

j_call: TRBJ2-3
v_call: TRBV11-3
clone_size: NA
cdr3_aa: ASSLGLSTDTQY

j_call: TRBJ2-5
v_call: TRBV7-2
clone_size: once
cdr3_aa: ASSLGGSQETQY

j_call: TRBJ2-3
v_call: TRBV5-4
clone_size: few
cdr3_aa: ASSRRLADTDTQY

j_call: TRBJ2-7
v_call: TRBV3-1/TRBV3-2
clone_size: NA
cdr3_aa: ASSPPLAEGDEQY

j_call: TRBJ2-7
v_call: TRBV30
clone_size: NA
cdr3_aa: AWSVQRAGQY

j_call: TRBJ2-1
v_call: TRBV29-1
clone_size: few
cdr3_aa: SVDEGGTGNEQF

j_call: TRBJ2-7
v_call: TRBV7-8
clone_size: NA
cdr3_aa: ASSLGRGYEQY

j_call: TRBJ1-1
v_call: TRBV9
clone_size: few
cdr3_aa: ASSVRDRGTEAF

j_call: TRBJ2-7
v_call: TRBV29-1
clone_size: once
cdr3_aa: SVEDIGIGVGEQY

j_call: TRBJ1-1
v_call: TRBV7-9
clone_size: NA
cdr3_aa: ASSLRKDRRNTEAF

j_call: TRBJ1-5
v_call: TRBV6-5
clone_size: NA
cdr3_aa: ASSYSGDTNQPQH

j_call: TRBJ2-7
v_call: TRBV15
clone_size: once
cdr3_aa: ATSTERGGNYEQY

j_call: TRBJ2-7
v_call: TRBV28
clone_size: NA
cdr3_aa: ASSPPPGTPYEQY

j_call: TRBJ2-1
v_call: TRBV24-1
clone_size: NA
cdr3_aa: ATSAPGTGGYNEQF

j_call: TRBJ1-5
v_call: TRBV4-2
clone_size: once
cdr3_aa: ASSPEDSSNQPQH

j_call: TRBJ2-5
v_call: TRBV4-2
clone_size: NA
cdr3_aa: ASSQNRLAGGQETQY

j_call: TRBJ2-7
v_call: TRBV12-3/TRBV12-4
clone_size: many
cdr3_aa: ASRDTLSYEQY

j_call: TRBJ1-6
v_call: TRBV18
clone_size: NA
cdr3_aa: ASSRQNRDRGNSPLH

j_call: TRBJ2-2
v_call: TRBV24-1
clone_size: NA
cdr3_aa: ATRSGTGELF

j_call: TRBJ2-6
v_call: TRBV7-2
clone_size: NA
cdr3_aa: ASSSRVSGANVLT

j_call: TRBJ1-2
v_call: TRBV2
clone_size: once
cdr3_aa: ASNRDRANLYGYT

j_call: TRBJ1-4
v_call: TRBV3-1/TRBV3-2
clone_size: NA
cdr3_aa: ASSQATGLTNEKLF

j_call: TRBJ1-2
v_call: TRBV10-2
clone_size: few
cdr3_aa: ASKMTVNYGYT

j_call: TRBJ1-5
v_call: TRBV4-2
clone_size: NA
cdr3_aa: ASSSQDLPNQPQH

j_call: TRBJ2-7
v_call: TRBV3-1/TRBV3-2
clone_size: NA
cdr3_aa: ASSQDWGVGTYEQY

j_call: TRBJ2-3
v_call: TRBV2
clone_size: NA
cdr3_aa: ASSGRGVSTDTQY

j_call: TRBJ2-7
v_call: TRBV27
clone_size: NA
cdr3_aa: ASRSPTQGYEQY

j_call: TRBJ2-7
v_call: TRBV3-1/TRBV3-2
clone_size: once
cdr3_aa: ASSRRTGTSHF

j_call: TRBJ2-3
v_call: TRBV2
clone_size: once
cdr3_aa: ASRAFGTSEPDTQY

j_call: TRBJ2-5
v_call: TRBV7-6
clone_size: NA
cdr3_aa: ASSLAGPNQLGTQY

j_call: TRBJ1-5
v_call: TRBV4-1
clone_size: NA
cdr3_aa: ASSQRGGQPQH

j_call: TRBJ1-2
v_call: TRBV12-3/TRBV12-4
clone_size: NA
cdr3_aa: ASSPTGFYGYT

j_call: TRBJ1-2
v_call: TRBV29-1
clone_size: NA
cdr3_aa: SVGEEIPPRGGYT

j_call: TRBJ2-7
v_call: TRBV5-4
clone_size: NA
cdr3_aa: ASSLAAGPSYEQY

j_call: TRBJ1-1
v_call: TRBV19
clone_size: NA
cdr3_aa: ASSRNLNTEAF

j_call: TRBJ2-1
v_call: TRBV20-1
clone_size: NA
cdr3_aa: SASRLAGPTYNEQF

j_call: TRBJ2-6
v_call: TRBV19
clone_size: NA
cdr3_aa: ASSTGTGVSGANVLT

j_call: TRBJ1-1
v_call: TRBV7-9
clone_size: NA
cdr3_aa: ASRGLRDRVWDTEAF

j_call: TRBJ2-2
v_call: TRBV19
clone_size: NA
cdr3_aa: ASMGIPGQGNTGELF

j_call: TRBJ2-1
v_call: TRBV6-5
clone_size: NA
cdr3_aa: ASSSGTSGDNEQF

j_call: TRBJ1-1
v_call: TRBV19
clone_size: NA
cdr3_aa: ASSALGGNTEAF

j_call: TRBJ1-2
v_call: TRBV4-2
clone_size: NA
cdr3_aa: ASSQVGGGQNYGYT

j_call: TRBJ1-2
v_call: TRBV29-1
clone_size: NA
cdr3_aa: SVRGFTGLGYT

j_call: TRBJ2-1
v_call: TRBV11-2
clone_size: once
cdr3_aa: ASSTAGTSGGEQF